Listed below are T cell receptor beta chains from one sample, sequenced in a study of shared T cell receptors in the human thymus. TCRdb's table, derived via immunoSEQ multiplex PCR, lists solely in-frame clones and lacks some. The table shows some 660,000 clones, with 80% to 90% occurring only once. These same data were also listed under a study on human thymus T cells.

Material for sequencing was thymocytes. These receptors were obtained from a boy under two years old with a congenital heart defect. The CDR3 runs from the conserved cysteine through the conserved F or W. Each record gives: D gene, V gene, J gene, clone size, CDR3 DNA, CDR3 protein. A D gene is named only where the DNA matches it firmly. Where a row states a size, it is once, few, many or the class of an expanded clone; other rows omit it.

D: .; V: TRBV2; J: TRBJ1-2; size: .; DNA: TGTGCCAGCTCTTTATCTAACAGTCGGTTGTACTATGGCTACACCTTC; CDR3: CASSLSNSRLYYGYTF
D: .; V: TRBV5-1; J: TRBJ2-5; size: .; DNA: TGCGCCAGCAGCTCAGGGGGGCAAGAGACCCAGTACTTC; CDR3: CASSSGGQETQYF
D: .; V: TRBV27; J: TRBJ2-7; size: once; DNA: TGTGCCAGCAGTAACAAAACAGGGATACGCTCCTACGAGCAGTACTTC; CDR3: CASSNKTGIRSYEQYF
D: TRBD2; V: TRBV27; J: TRBJ2-7; size: .; DNA: TGTGCCAGCAGACCCCAACTAGCGACTCCCTACGAGCAGTACTTC; CDR3: CASRPQLATPYEQYF
D: TRBD1; V: TRBV15; J: TRBJ1-2; size: .; DNA: TGTGCCACCAGCAGAGGGGACAGAGGCTATGGCTACACCTTC; CDR3: CATSRGDRGYGYTF
D: .; V: TRBV28; J: TRBJ2-7; size: .; DNA: TGTGCCAGCAGTTTTTTTTGGGAGTGGGCCTACGAGCAGTACTTC; CDR3: CASSFFWEWAYEQYF
D: TRBD1; V: TRBV7-9; J: TRBJ2-7; size: .; DNA: TGTGCCAGCAGCTTTGGGACAGGGACCTACGAGCAGTACTTC; CDR3: CASSFGTGTYEQYF
D: .; V: TRBV28; J: TRBJ2-7; size: .; DNA: TGTGCCAGCAGTTTACGAGGATACGAGCAGTACTTC; CDR3: CASSLRGYEQYF
D: .; V: TRBV5-1; J: TRBJ1-4; size: .; DNA: TGCGCCAGCAGCTTGGGTGGGCGGGGAGGGGAAAAACTGTTTTTT; CDR3: CASSLGGRGGEKLFF
D: .; V: TRBV5-4; J: TRBJ2-2; size: .; DNA: TGTGCCAGCAGCTTGGGACTGATCGCGAACACCGGGGAGCTGTTTTTT; CDR3: CASSLGLIANTGELFF
D: .; V: TRBV20-1; J: TRBJ1-2; size: .; DNA: TGCAGTGCCCGGGATGAGGGCTACACCTTC; CDR3: CSARDEGYTF
D: TRBD1; V: TRBV4-3; J: TRBJ1-4; size: .; DNA: TGCGCCAGCAGCCAAACGCCCACAGGGGCGCCTAATGAAAAACTGTTTTTT; CDR3: CASSQTPTGAPNEKLFF
D: .; V: TRBV7-9; J: TRBJ2-3; size: .; DNA: TGTGCCAGCAGCTTTTTCCCAGGGACAGATACGCAGTATTTT; CDR3: CASSFFPGTDTQYF
D: TRBD1; V: TRBV4-3; J: TRBJ2-3; size: .; DNA: TGCGCCAGCAGCCCTCGTATGACAGGGGGCCGTTGGGGCACAGATACGCAGTATTTT; CDR3: CASSPRMTGGRWGTDTQYF
D: .; V: TRBV28; J: TRBJ1-5; size: few; DNA: TGTGCCAGCACTTTCTTATCCCCAGGGGATCTCAATCAGCCCCAGCATTTT; CDR3: CASTFLSPGDLNQPQHF
D: .; V: TRBV5-6; J: TRBJ1-5; size: .; DNA: TGTGCCAGCAGCTTGTGGGGGCTCAATCAGCCCCAGCATTTT; CDR3: CASSLWGLNQPQHF
D: .; V: TRBV28; J: TRBJ2-7; size: .; DNA: TGTGCCAGCAGCCTCCGGGGCGAGCAGTACTTC; CDR3: CASSLRGEQYF
D: TRBD1; V: TRBV28; J: TRBJ2-7; size: .; DNA: TGTGCCAGCAGTCCAGCCATGGGACAGGGGGGCGAGCAGTACTTC; CDR3: CASSPAMGQGGEQYF
D: TRBD2; V: TRBV4-3; J: TRBJ2-1; size: .; DNA: TGCGCCAGCGGGGGCGGGGGGGCCTACAATGAGCAGTTCTTC; CDR3: CASGGGGAYNEQFF
D: .; V: TRBV19; J: TRBJ2-3; size: .; DNA: TGTGCCAGTAGTATAGTCGTAGGCACAGATACGCAGTATTTT; CDR3: CASSIVVGTDTQYF
D: .; V: TRBV6-5; J: TRBJ2-7; size: .; DNA: TGTGCCAGCAGCCCCGACAGGAGCGAGCAGTACTTC; CDR3: CASSPDRSEQYF
D: .; V: TRBV6-1; J: TRBJ2-7; size: .; DNA: TGTGCCAGCACAGGAGGTAGTATCTACGAGCAGTACTTC; CDR3: CASTGGSIYEQYF
D: TRBD1; V: TRBV30; J: TRBJ2-7; size: .; DNA: TGTGCCTGGATGAGAGCTGACCCGGACAGGGGGGGCTACGAGCAGTACTTC; CDR3: CAWMRADPDRGGYEQYF
D: .; V: TRBV4-1; J: TRBJ2-7; size: .; DNA: TGCGCCAGCAGCGAGTGGAAGAGCGGCACCTACGAGCAGTACTTC; CDR3: CASSEWKSGTYEQYF
D: TRBD1; V: TRBV5-4; J: TRBJ2-7; size: .; DNA: TGTGCCAGCAGCTTGCCTCCCGGGGAGGGGACAGGGGTCTACGAGCAGTACTTC; CDR3: CASSLPPGEGTGVYEQYF
D: .; V: TRBV4-1; J: TRBJ2-3; size: few; DNA: TGCGCCAGCAGCCCGAAGGTGACTAGAGAGTCAGATACGCAGTATTTT; CDR3: CASSPKVTRESDTQYF
D: .; V: TRBV28; J: TRBJ2-7; size: .; DNA: TGTGCCAGCAGTTTTCGCGGGACCTACTCCTACGAGCAGTACTTC; CDR3: CASSFRGTYSYEQYF
D: .; V: TRBV27; J: TRBJ2-7; size: .; DNA: TGTGCCAGCAGTTTCAGGGGCCCCCCCGAGCAGTACTTC; CDR3: CASSFRGPPEQYF
D: .; V: TRBV28; J: TRBJ1-5; size: .; DNA: TGTGCCAGCAGCCAACACCGGGGAGGCCGGGAGCCCCAGCATTTT; CDR3: CASSQHRGGREPQHF
D: TRBD2; V: TRBV7-3; J: TRBJ2-5; size: .; DNA: TGTGCCAGCAGCTTAAGAGAGCGGGAAGGAGAGACCCAGTACTTC; CDR3: CASSLREREGETQYF
D: .; V: TRBV18; J: TRBJ2-1; size: .; DNA: TGTGCCAGCCTTCAGACAGGAAGCAATGAGCAGTTCTTC; CDR3: CASLQTGSNEQFF
D: .; V: TRBV14; J: TRBJ2-2; size: .; DNA: TGTGCCACCCTGGACAGCCCGAACACCGGGGAGCTGTTTTTT; CDR3: CATLDSPNTGELFF
D: .; V: TRBV28; J: TRBJ2-7; size: .; DNA: TGTGCCAGCAGTCGCGGCTACGAGCAGTACTTC; CDR3: CASSRGYEQYF
D: TRBD2; V: TRBV27; J: TRBJ2-1; size: .; DNA: TGTGCCAGCAGTCTAGCGGGGAACTCCTACAATGAGCAGTTCTTC; CDR3: CASSLAGNSYNEQFF
D: .; V: TRBV16; J: TRBJ2-3; size: .; DNA: TGTGCCAGCAGCCAATTCTTCAGGGGCACAGATACGCAGTATTTT; CDR3: CASSQFFRGTDTQYF
D: .; V: TRBV6-1; J: TRBJ2-1; size: .; DNA: TGTGCCAGCAGTGAAGTACAGGAGCAGTTCTTC; CDR3: CASSEVQEQFF
D: TRBD2; V: TRBV7-2; J: TRBJ2-5; size: .; DNA: TGTGCCAGCAGCTTAGCGCGGGTTAGCGGGGCTCAAGAGACCCAGTACTTC; CDR3: CASSLARVSGAQETQYF
D: TRBD2; V: TRBV5-1; J: TRBJ2-7; size: .; DNA: TGCGCCAGCAGCTTGGAGGGGACTAGCGCCGACTCCTACGAGCAGTACTTC; CDR3: CASSLEGTSADSYEQYF
D: TRBD1; V: TRBV29-1; J: TRBJ2-7; size: .; DNA: TGCAGCGTTGAAGATTCCCCGGGACAGGGGGCGCGGGAGCAGTACTTC; CDR3: CSVEDSPGQGAREQYF
D: .; V: TRBV6-4; J: TRBJ2-1; size: .; DNA: TGTGCCAGCAGTGACTCGAATGGGGGAGGTGAGCAGTTCTTC; CDR3: CASSDSNGGGEQFF
D: TRBD1; V: TRBV5-1; J: TRBJ2-7; size: .; DNA: TGCGCCAGCAGCTTGGGGGACAGGCTCAGAGCCTACGAGCAGTACTTC; CDR3: CASSLGDRLRAYEQYF
D: .; V: TRBV7-9; J: TRBJ1-2; size: .; DNA: TGTGCCAGCAGCCGACAGGAAAGAAATGGCTACACCTTC; CDR3: CASSRQERNGYTF
D: TRBD2; V: TRBV4-3; J: TRBJ2-7; size: .; DNA: TGCGCCAGCAGCCTAGGACTAGCGGGGGATTACGAGCAGTACTTC; CDR3: CASSLGLAGDYEQYF